This T cell receptor (beta chain) was captured in a study of OX40 agonist ivuxolimab in advanced cancers. Study information: Dose-escalation patients suffered from hepatocellular carcinoma, melanoma, renal cell or head and neck cancer. Study observations and caveats: Among T cells, CD8+ cells averaged more expanded clones than CD4+ cells.

As for this clone: Its specificity is unknown.

Peripheral blood came from all dose cohorts at three timepoints. Sequencing was performed with immunoSEQ multiplex PCR; in TCRdb, only in-frame clones are kept and a portion is missing. The table includes approximately 99,000 clones, more than 85% detected once. The germline V gene encodes CDR1 MNHEY and CDR2 SVGAGI. The ends were cut back, 8 bases at V and 4 bases at J, with 15 bases in the middle. There are 14 residues in the CDR3. The sample in question was CD4+ or CD8+ T cells sorted from blood, obtained in a trial of the OX40 agonist ivuxolimab. The genes are TRBV6-5 and TRBJ1-5; the D gene is possibly TRBD1 (5 bases). This TCR was sampled from an adult with an advanced solid tumor such as melanoma, head and neck, liver or kidney cancer. CDR3 sequence (DNA): TGTGCCAGCGCACTTGGGCAGGGAAATCAGCCCCAGCATTTT. Translating gives CASALGQGNQPQHF.